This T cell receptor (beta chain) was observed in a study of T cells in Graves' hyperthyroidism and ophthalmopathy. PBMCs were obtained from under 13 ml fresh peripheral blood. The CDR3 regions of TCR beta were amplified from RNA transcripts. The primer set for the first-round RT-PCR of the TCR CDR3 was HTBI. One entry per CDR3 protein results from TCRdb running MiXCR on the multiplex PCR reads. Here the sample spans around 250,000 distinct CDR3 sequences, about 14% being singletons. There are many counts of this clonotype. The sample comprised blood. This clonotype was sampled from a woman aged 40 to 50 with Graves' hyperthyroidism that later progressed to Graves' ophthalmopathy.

In DNA, the CDR3 is TGTGCCAGCACCCCGATAGCGGTTTCCTACAATGAGCAGTTCTTC. Translation: CASTPIAVSYNEQFF. The chain employs TRBV12-3 or TRBV12-4 and TRBJ2-1; D may be TRBD2 (6 bases). V lost 7 bases to trimming and J lost 1 base, with 14 bases between them. The CDR3 totals 15 residues.